This TCR beta chain is drawn from a study of blood T cell repertoires in COVID-19. Study summary: The cDNA or gDNA used as material had been derived from T cells, B-cell-depleted T cells, or PBMCs.

This clone has only a few counts. With V trimmed by 6 bases and J by 8 bases, 9 bases remained unmatched. The CDR3 loop spans 13 amino acids. TCRdb keeps only in-frame clones here, not all; method: immunoSEQ multiplex PCR. The top ten hold 4% to 4.5% of the sample, which has 90,000 to 120,000 clones, approximately 82% seen once. The chain has TRBV12-3 or TRBV12-4 and TRBJ1-2, with 7 bases aligning to TRBD1. This receptor was taken from a woman aged 70-85 years with acute or convalescent COVID-19. The specimen sequenced was peripheral blood. The CDR3 DNA follows: TGTGCCAGCAGCCTTGACAGGGTGGGCGGCTACACCTTC. Translating gives CASSLDRVGGYTF.